This T cell receptor beta chain was observed in a study of blood T cell repertoires in COVID-19. Original data processing: Reference gene primers were amplified, and this amplification served to estimate nucleated cell counts. This table comes from immunoSEQ multiplex PCR, and its TCRdb copy is limited to in-frame clones, with some not included. V and J calls and clone size come straight from that table; D and trimming were deduced from the DNA. Here the sample spans 250,000 to 300,000 clones, roughly 90% being singletons. The Seattle patients joined while their infection was active and were tracked longitudinally afterward. From germline, CDR1 is MNHEY and CDR2 SMNVEV (reference sequence). The CDR3 spans 14 residues. V was shortened by 1 base and J by 6 bases, with 10 bases between the two germline ends.

Input material: peripheral blood. The chain has TRBV27 and TRBJ2-1; D remains unclear. The source is a woman aged 25-40 years with COVID-19, enrolled during active disease. The CDR3 loop reads CASSLYSGFNEQFF. As DNA, the CDR3 is TGTGCCAGCAGTTTATATTCCGGGTTCAATGAGCAGTTCTTC.